The 14 T cell receptor beta chains given below trace back to one sample, sequenced in a study of blood T cell repertoires in COVID-19. The repertoire was sequenced with immunoSEQ multiplex PCR; TCRdb's copy has only in-frame clones and lacks some. The profile shows 97,000 or so clones, approximately 79% of them singletons. Sequenced input: peripheral blood. All receptors derive from an older man with active or convalescent COVID-19.

The chain links TRBV2 to TRBJ2-1, with 9 positions matching TRBD2. Unmatched junction bases numbered 6, after V lost 0 bases and J lost 9 bases. The germline V gene has CDR1 SNHLY and CDR2 FYNNEI. This CDR3 has 15 amino acids. CDR3 loop: CASSEAEAGGVEQFF. The CDR3, as DNA: TGTGCCAGCAGTGAAGCCGAAGCGGGGGGAGTTGAGCAGTTCTTC.

This sequence joins TRBV28 and TRBJ2-1; 14 nucleotides agree with TRBD2. J gave up 7 bases and V 8 bases, and 1 base lay outside the gene matches. The CDR3 totals 13 residues. Germline lookup yields CDR1 MDHEN and CDR2 SYDVKM. CDR3 bases: TGTGCCAGCCGGACTAGCGGGGGGAATGAGCAGTTCTTC. Translating gives CASRTSGGNEQFF. Full variable domain (rest looked up from reference TRBV28 and TRBJ2-1): DVKVTQSSRYLVKRTGEKVFLECVQDMDHENMFWYRQDPGLGLRLIYFSYDVKMKEKGDIPEGYSVSREKKERFSLILESASTNQTSMYLCASRTSGGNEQFFGPGTRLTVL.

The chain uses TRBV3-1 (or the pseudogene TRBV3-2) and TRBJ2-7, with 11 bases matching TRBD2. The CDR3 is 14 amino acids. Germline V gene sequence: CDR1 LGHDT, CDR2 YNNKEL (reference sequence). V gave up 4 bases and J gave up 7 bases; unmatched junction bases: 6. The CDR3 spells CASSPTSGAGEQYF. The DNA of the CDR3 is TGTGCCAGCAGCCCGACTAGCGGGGCGGGGGAGCAGTACTTC.

The chain couples TRBV6-6 to TRBJ1-6; 8 nucleotides match TRBD1. This CDR3 spans 15 amino acids. Trimming removed 8 bases from V and 10 bases from J; junction bases left unmatched: 13. Germline V lookup: CDR1 MNHNY, CDR2 SVGAGI (reference sequence). CDR3 residues: CASGDRGGSGSPLHF. CDR3 in DNA: TGTGCCAGCGGTGACAGGGGTGGAAGCGGCTCACCCCTCCACTTT.

This clone was counted only a few times. V is TRBV9 and J is TRBJ1-3; the match to TRBD1 covers 7 bases. Germline V lookup: CDR1 SGDLS, CDR2 YYNGEE. CDR3 length equals 13 residues. The V gene end was trimmed by 0 bases and the J gene end by 8 bases; junction bases not matched to a gene: 2. CDR3 coding DNA: TGTGCCAGCAGCGTAGTTCAGGGGGACACCATATATTTT. Amino acids: CASSVVQGDTIYF.

The rearrangement links TRBV5-5 to TRBJ2-3; TRBD2 agrees at 12 bases. Germline V gives CDR1 SGHKS, CDR2 YYEKEE (reference sequence). This CDR3 is built from 16 residues. V shed 2 bases, J shed 2 bases, and the junction held 3 bases outside the gene matches. CDR3: CASSLTSGGFTDTQYF. CDR3 nucleotide sequence: TGTGCCAGCAGCTTAACTAGCGGGGGGTTCACAGATACGCAGTATTTT. Complete variable domain (other parts from reference TRBV5-5 and TRBJ2-3): DAGVTQSPTHLIKTRGQQVTLRCSPISGHKSVSWYQQVLGQGPQFIFQYYEKEERGRGNFPDRFSARQFPNYSSELNVNALLLGDSALYLCASSLTSGGFTDTQYFGPGTRLTVL.

CDR3 bases: TGTGCCAGCAGCCAAAGGGGACAGGGGAGCAATGAGCAGTTCTTC. It encodes CASSQRGQGSNEQFF. This sequence joins TRBV4-2 and TRBJ2-1; 10 nucleotides line up with TRBD1. CDR1 and CDR2 (germline): LGHNA, YNFKEQ. This CDR3 has 15 amino acids. V shed 2 bases and J 6 bases; nucleotides not matched to a gene: 4.

J is TRBJ1-3 and V is TRBV6-5, with D perhaps TRBD1 (5 bases). Deletions cut 7 bases from V and 0 bases from J, with 13 bases between. The CDR3 loop spans 15 amino acids. The germline V gene has CDR1 MNHEY and CDR2 SVGAGI. The CDR3 reads CASTLQGLSGNTIYF. As DNA, the CDR3 is TGTGCCAGCACACTGCAGGGCCTCTCTGGAAACACCATATATTTT.

J is TRBJ2-1 and V is TRBV5-6; D gene ambiguous. CDR1 and CDR2 (germline): SGHDT, YYEEEE. CDR3 length: 13 residues. Between the trimmed V and J ends, which lost 4 bases and 1 base, there was a span of 6 bases. CDR3 sequence reads: CASSGRSYNEQFF. CDR3 in DNA: TGTGCCAGCAGCGGGCGATCCTACAATGAGCAGTTCTTC.

The chain is built from TRBV13 and TRBJ2-3; 7 bases line up with TRBD2. The CDR3 has 16 amino acids. Trimming cost V 5 bases and J 4 bases; bases outside gene matches: 12. Germline-derived CDR1 and CDR2 are PRHDT and FYEKMQ (reference sequence). The CDR3 bases are TGTGCCAGCAGCCGTCGACTGGGGGGGTGGGCAGATACGCAGTATTTT. It specifies CASSRRLGGWADTQYF.

The CDR3 spells CASSIGTAISGEQFF. The CDR3 bases are TGTGCCAGTAGTATAGGGACAGCTATCTCGGGTGAGCAGTTCTTC. The chain combines TRBV19 with TRBJ2-1, with D perhaps matching TRBD1 (6 bases). Germline assignment: CDR1 LNHDA and CDR2 SQIVND (reference sequence). V was cut by 1 base and J by 9 bases, with 16 bases left in between. The CDR3 is made up of 15 amino acids.

The chain couples TRBV5-1 to TRBJ2-5; TRBD1 is a possible D gene (5 bases). Trimming cost V 5 bases and J 2 bases, with 16 bases left between them. Germline CDR1 reads SGHRS; CDR2 reads YFSETQ. This CDR3 is 15 amino acids long. CDR3 sequence: CASRSVGRVQETQYF. CDR3 nucleotides: TGCGCCAGCAGATCGGTTGGCAGGGTGCAAGAGACCCAGTACTTC.

This sequence joins TRBV11-2 and TRBJ2-1, with TRBD2 as a possible D gene (7 bases). The CDR3 consists of 15 residues. Germline loops: CDR1 SGHAT, CDR2 FQNNGV. The ends were cut back, 3 bases at V and 5 bases at J, with 14 bases in the middle. The CDR3 loop reads CASSFGGLAHNEQFF. The CDR3 DNA is TGTGCCAGCAGCTTCGGGGGGCTGGCCCACAATGAGCAGTTCTTC.

CDR3 amino acids: CASSYLSTGIYGYTF. CDR3 DNA sequence: TGTGCCAGCAGCTACCTGAGTACAGGGATATATGGCTACACCTTC. The chain links TRBV7-2 to TRBJ1-2, with D possibly TRBD1 on 6 matching bases. The V end was cut by 4 bases, the J end by 5 bases, with 17 bases between. This CDR3 has 15 amino acids. Germline lookup yields CDR1 SGHTA and CDR2 FQGNSA.